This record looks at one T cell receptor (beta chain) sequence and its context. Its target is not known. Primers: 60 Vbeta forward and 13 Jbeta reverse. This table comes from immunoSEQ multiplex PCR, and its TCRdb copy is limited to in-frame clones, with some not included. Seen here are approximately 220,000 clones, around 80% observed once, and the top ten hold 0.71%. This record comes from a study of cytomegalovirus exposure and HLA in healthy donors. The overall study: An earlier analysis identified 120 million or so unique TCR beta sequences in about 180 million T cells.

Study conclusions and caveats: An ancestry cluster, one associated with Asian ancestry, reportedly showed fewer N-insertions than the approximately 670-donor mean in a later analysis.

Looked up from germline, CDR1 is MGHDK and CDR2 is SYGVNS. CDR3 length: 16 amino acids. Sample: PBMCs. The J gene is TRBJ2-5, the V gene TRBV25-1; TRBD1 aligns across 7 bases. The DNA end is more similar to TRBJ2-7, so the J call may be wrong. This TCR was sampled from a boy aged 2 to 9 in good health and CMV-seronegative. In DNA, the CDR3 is TGTGCCAGCAGTGCAGGGACAGCGCGATTCTCCTACGAGCAGTACTTC. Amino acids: CASSAGTARFSYEQYF.